The source of this T cell receptor beta chain is a study of blood T cell repertoires in COVID-19. For the study at large: The samples span acute and convalescent COVID-19 from the United States, Italy and Spain. PBMCs, B-cell-depleted T cells, or T cells provided the cDNA or gDNA that made up the material.

Per the original data handling: Using reference gene primer amplification, nucleated cell counts were estimated. TCRdb's table, derived via immunoSEQ multiplex PCR, lists solely in-frame clones and lacks some. The V and J calls and clone size are taken from that table; D and trimming were inferred from the DNA. This sample has around 130,000 clones; over 80% occur once, and the top ten carry 8% to 11%. Between the trimmed V and J ends, which lost 5 bases and 0 bases, there was a span of 14 bases. CDR1 is SEHNR and CDR2 is FQNEAQ in the germline V gene (reference sequence). The CDR3 extends over 16 amino acids.

The sequenced sample was peripheral blood. The TCR was taken from a man aged 55 to 70 with active or convalescent COVID-19. The V gene is TRBV7-9, the J gene TRBJ1-3; the D gene is possibly TRBD1 (5 bases). The CDR3 nucleotides are TGTGCCAGCAGCCAGATAACAGGAGACTCTGGAAACACCATATATTTT. It encodes CASSQITGDSGNTIYF.